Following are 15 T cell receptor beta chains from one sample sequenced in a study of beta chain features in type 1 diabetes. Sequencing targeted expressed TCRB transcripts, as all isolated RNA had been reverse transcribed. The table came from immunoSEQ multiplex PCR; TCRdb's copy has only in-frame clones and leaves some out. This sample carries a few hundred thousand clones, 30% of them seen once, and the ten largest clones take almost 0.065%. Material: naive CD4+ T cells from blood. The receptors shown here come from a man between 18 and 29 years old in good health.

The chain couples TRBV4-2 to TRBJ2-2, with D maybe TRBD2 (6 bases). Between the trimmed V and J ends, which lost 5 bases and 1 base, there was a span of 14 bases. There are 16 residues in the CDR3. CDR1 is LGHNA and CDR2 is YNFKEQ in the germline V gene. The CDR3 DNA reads TGTGCCAGCAGCAGGGACTTCCTACTGAACACCGGGGAGCTGTTTTTT. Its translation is CASSRDFLLNTGELFF.

The CDR3 coding sequence is TGTGCCAGCAGCGTAGGGAATAATCTCGGAAACACCATATATTTT. Amino acids: CASSVGNNLGNTIYF. The chain links TRBV9 to TRBJ1-3; D unresolved. In germline, CDR1 is SGDLS, CDR2 YYNGEE. V gave up 0 bases and J gave up 4 bases, with 11 bases separating them. The CDR3 extends over 15 amino acids.

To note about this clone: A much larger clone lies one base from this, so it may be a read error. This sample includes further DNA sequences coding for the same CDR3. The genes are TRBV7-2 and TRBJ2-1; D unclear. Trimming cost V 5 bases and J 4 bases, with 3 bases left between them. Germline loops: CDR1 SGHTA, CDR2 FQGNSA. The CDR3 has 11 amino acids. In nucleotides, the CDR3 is TGTGCCAGCAGCCCGTACAATGAGCAGTTCTTC. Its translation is CASSPYNEQFF.

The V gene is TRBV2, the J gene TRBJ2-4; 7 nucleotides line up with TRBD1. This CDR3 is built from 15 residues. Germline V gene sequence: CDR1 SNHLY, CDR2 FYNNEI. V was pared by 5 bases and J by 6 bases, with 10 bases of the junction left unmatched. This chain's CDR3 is CASSILTGLGNIQYF. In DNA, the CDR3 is TGTGCCAGCAGTATCCTGACAGGGCTCGGAAACATTCAGTACTTC.

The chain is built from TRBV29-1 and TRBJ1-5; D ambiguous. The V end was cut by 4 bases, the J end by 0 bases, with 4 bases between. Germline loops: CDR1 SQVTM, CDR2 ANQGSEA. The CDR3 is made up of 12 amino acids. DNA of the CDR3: TGCAGCGTTGGTTTTAGCAATCAGCCCCAGCATTTT. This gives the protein CSVGFSNQPQHF.

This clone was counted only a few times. The CDR3 loop is CASSPPGLAMEQFF. DNA of the CDR3: TGTGCCAGCAGCCCTCCGGGACTAGCCATGGAGCAGTTCTTC. The chain recombines TRBV9 with TRBJ2-1; the match to TRBD2 covers 9 bases. The CDR3 spans 14 residues. Germline values: CDR1 SGDLS, CDR2 YYNGEE. The V and J ends lost 4 bases and 10 bases, in that order; junction bases with no gene match: 9. The whole variable domain, remainder taken from reference TRBV9 and TRBJ2-1, is DSGVTQTPKHLITATGQRVTLRCSPRSGDLSVYWYQQSLDQGLQFLIQYYNGEERAKGNILERFSAQQFPDLHSELNLSSLELGDSALYFCASSPPGLAMEQFFGPGTRLTVL.

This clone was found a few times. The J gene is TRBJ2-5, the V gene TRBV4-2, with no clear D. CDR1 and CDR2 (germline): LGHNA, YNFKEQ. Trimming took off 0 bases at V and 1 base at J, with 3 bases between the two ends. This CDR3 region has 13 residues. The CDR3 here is CASSQDLQETQYF. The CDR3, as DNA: TGTGCCAGCAGCCAAGACCTCCAAGAGACCCAGTACTTC.

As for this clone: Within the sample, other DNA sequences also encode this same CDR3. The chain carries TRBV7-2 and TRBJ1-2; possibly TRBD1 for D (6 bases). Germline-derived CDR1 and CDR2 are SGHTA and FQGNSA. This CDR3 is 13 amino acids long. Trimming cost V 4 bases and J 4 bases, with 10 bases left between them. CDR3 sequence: CASSSRGFYGYTF. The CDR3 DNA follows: TGTGCCAGCAGCTCCAGGGGATTCTATGGCTACACCTTC.

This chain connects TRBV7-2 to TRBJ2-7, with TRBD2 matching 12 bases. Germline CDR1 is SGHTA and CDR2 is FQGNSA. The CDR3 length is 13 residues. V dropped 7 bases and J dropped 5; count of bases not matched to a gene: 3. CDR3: CASNRLAGDEQYF. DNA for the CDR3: TGTGCCAGCAACCGACTAGCGGGAGACGAGCAGTACTTC.

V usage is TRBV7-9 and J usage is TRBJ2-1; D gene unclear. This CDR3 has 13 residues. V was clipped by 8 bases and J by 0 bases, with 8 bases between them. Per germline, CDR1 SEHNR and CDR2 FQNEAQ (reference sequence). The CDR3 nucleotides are TGTGCCAGCGAGAGTGGCTCCTACAATGAGCAGTTCTTC. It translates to CASESGSYNEQFF.

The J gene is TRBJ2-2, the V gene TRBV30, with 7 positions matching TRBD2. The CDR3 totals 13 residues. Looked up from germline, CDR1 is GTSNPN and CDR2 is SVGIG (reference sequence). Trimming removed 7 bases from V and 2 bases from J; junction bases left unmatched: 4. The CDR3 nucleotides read TGTGCCTACGGGAGGACTAACACCGGGGAGCTGTTTTTT. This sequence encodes CAYGRTNTGELFF.

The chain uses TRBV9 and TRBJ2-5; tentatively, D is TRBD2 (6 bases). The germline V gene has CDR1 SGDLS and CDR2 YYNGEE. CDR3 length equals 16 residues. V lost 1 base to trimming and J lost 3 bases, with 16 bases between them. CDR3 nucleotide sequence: TGTGCCAGCAGCGTAACGGGACTGCAATTTGAAGAGACCCAGTACTTC. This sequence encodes CASSVTGLQFEETQYF.

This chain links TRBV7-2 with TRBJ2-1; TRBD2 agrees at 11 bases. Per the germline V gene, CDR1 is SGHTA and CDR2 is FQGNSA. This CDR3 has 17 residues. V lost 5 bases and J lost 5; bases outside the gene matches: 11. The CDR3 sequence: CASSVSPGLADHNEQFF. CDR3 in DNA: TGTGCCAGCAGCGTTTCACCGGGACTAGCGGACCACAATGAGCAGTTCTTC.

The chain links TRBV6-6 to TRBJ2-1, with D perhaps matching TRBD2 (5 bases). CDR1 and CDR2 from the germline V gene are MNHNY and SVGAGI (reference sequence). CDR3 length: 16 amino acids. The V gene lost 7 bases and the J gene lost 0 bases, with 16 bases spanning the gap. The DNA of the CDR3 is TGTGCCAGCACCAAGGAAGCGGTCAGCTCCTACAATGAGCAGTTCTTC. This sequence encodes CASTKEAVSSYNEQFF.

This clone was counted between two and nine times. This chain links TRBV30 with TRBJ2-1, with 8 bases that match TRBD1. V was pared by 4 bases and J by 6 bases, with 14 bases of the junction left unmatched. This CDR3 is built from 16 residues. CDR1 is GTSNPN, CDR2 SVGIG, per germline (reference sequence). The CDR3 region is CAWTDVRDRRTNEQFF. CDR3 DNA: TGTGCCTGGACTGATGTCCGGGACAGGAGGACCAATGAGCAGTTCTTC.